The entry that follows covers one T cell receptor (beta chain) sequence. Its specificity is not known. The same CDR3 also results from other DNA sequences found in this sample. The source of the sample is a study of T cell responses to AZD1222 COVID-19 vaccine. Study-level findings and limits: Seropositive AZD1222 recipients at baseline numbered only 6 or 7.

Sequenced by immunoSEQ multiplex PCR; TCRdb stores in-frame clones only, minus some. The repertoire has some 150,000 clones, approximately 89% of them found once; the top ten carry approximately 3.1%. Trimming removed 4 bases from V and 5 bases from J; junction bases left unmatched: 10. Germline lookup yields CDR1 SGHRS and CDR2 YFSETQ. CDR3 length: 16 residues. The chain links TRBV5-1 to TRBJ2-1; 9 nucleotides match TRBD2. Specimen: peripheral blood, collected on day 0 of MenACWY control vaccination. The TCR originated in an adult in good health. CDR3 bases: TGCGCCAGCAGCCCGGCGGGACTAGCTGTTCACAATGAGCAGTTCTTC. Its translation: CASSPAGLAVHNEQFF. Supplemented by reference TRBV5-1 and TRBJ2-1, the full variable domain reads KAGVTQTPRYLIKTRGQQVTLSCSPISGHRSVSWYQQTPGQGLQFLFEYFSETQRNKGNFPGRFSGRQFSNSRSEMNVSTLELGDSALYLCASSPAGLAVHNEQFFGPGTRLTVL.